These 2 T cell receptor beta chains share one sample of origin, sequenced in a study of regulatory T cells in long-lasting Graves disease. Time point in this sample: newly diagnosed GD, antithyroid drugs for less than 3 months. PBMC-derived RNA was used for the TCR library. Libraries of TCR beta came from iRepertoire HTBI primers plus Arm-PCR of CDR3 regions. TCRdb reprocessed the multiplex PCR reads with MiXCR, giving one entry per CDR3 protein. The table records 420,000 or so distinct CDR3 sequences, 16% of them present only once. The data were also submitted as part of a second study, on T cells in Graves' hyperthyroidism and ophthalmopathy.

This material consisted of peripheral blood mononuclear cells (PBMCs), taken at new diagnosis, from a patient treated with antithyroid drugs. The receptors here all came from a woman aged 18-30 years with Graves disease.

The chain's CDR3 is CAWSVRGSNQPQHF. The CDR3 DNA sequence: TGTGCCTGGAGTGTACGCGGTAGCAATCAGCCCCAGCATTTT. The chain has TRBV30 and TRBJ1-5; D remains unclear. The CDR3 loop spans 14 amino acids. Germline CDR1 reads GTSNPN; CDR2 reads SVGIG (reference sequence). V was shortened by 0 bases and J by 0 bases, with 6 bases between the two germline ends.

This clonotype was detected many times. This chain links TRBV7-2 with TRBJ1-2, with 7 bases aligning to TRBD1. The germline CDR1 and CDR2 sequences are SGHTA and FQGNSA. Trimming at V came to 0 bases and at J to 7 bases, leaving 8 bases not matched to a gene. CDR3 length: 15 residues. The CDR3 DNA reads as TGTGCCAGCAGCTTAGCAGGGGGCGCACTTGTTGGCTACACCTTC. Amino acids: CASSLAGGALVGYTF.